The 22 T cell receptor beta chains given below trace back to one sample, sequenced in a study of long-term antiretroviral therapy in people with HIV. The assay used was immunoSEQ (version v3.0), run at survey level. The table came from immunoSEQ multiplex PCR; TCRdb's copy has only in-frame clones and leaves some out. The sample has about 16,000 clones; around nine tenths are singletons. Sequences were derived from unsorted PBMCs, sampled more than 2.2 years before starting antiretroviral therapy. These receptors came from a woman aged 30 to 39 with HIV.

The chain uses TRBV7-2 and TRBJ1-3; D perhaps matches TRBD1 (5 bases). Germline CDR1 and CDR2: SGHTA and FQGNSA. V lost 5 bases and J lost 2, with 10 bases in between. The CDR3 loop spans 14 amino acids. This chain's CDR3 is CASSPGLAGNTIYF. The CDR3, as DNA: TGTGCCAGCAGCCCAGGGCTGGCTGGAAACACCATATATTTT. The variable domain in full, with the rest retrieved from reference TRBV7-2 and TRBJ1-3, is GAGVSQSPSNKVTEKGKDVELRCDPISGHTALYWYRQSLGQGLEFLIYFQGNSAPDKSGLPSDRFSAERTGGSVSTLTIQRTQQEDSAVYLCASSPGLAGNTIYFGEGSWLTVV.

The chain is built from TRBV15 and TRBJ1-1; D is unresolved. CDR3 size: 14 residues. V lost 3 bases to trimming and J lost 0 bases, with 8 bases between them. CDR1 is LNHNV, CDR2 YYDKDF, per germline (reference sequence). CDR3 sequence reads: CATSSPRVNTEAFF. The CDR3, as DNA: TGTGCCACCAGCAGCCCCAGAGTGAACACTGAAGCTTTCTTT.

V is TRBV9 and J is TRBJ1-1; maybe TRBD1 (6 bases). The CDR3 has 15 amino acids. The V end was cut by 7 bases, the J end by 7 bases, with 23 bases between. Germline V gene lookup returns CDR1 SGDLS and CDR2 YYNGEE. The CDR3 DNA follows: TGTGCCAGCGGCGGAAACTATGGGGGGGCGGTTGAAGCTTTCTTT. This translates into CASGGNYGGAVEAFF.

This sequence joins TRBV7-2 and TRBJ2-3, with D possibly matching TRBD2 (5 bases). This CDR3 has 14 residues. The ends were cut back, 0 bases at V and 4 bases at J, with 8 bases in the middle. Germline CDR1 reads SGHTA; CDR2 reads FQGNSA. The CDR3 DNA follows: TGTGCCAGCAGCTTAGCGCCCGGGGCAGATACGCAGTATTTT. Its translation: CASSLAPGADTQYF.

This chain links TRBV11-2 with TRBJ2-3, with D perhaps TRBD2 (6 bases). This CDR3 spans 16 amino acids. Germline V lookup: CDR1 SGHAT, CDR2 FQNNGV. Trimming removed 3 bases from V and 2 bases from J, with 15 bases in between. CDR3 residues: CASSLGTGSYTDTQYF. CDR3 coding DNA: TGTGCCAGCAGCTTGGGGACTGGATCCTACACAGATACGCAGTATTTT. The full variable domain, completed using reference TRBV11-2 and TRBJ2-3, is EAGVAQSPRYKIIEKRQSVAFWCNPISGHATLYWYQQILGQGPKLLIQFQNNGVVDDSQLPKDRFSAERLKGVDSTLKIQPAKLEDSAVYLCASSLGTGSYTDTQYFGPGTRLTVL.

The V gene is TRBV10-3, the J gene TRBJ2-1, with 7 positions matching TRBD1. Unmatched junction bases numbered 2, after V lost 2 bases and J lost 4 bases. Looked up from germline, CDR1 is ENHRY and CDR2 is SYGVKD. The CDR3 runs to 14 residues. CDR3 nucleotide sequence: TGTGCCATCAGTGAGGCAGGGGGTTACAATGAGCAGTTCTTC. Translated: CAISEAGGYNEQFF.

The rearrangement uses TRBV11-2 and TRBJ1-1, with D perhaps TRBD1 (5 bases). This CDR3 region has 14 residues. The germline gives CDR1 SGHAT, CDR2 FQNNGV. V lost 0 bases to trimming and J lost 7 bases, with 12 bases between them. CDR3 residues: CASSLDPGLSEAFF. CDR3 nucleotides: TGTGCCAGCAGCTTAGACCCGGGGCTGAGTGAAGCTTTCTTT.

This clone was seen only once. The chain's CDR3 is CASKRDLGYGYTF. The CDR3 DNA follows: TGTGCCAGTAAGAGGGATTTGGGCTATGGCTACACCTTC. This sequence joins TRBV19 and TRBJ1-2; D ambiguous. Germline values: CDR1 LNHDA, CDR2 SQIVND (reference sequence). CDR3 length equals 13 residues. V dropped 7 bases and J dropped 4 bases, with 13 bases sitting between them.

This chain connects TRBV5-1 to TRBJ2-6; D not certain. Trimming took off 0 bases at V and 2 bases at J, with 6 bases between the two ends. Germline V CDR1 and CDR2: SGHRS, YFSETQ. The CDR3 is made up of 15 amino acids. The CDR3 loop reads CASSLAHTGANVLTF. CDR3 coding DNA: TGCGCCAGCAGCTTGGCGCACACTGGGGCCAACGTCCTGACTTTC. The whole variable domain, filled in from reference TRBV5-1 and TRBJ2-6, reads KAGVTQTPRYLIKTRGQQVTLSCSPISGHRSVSWYQQTPGQGLQFLFEYFSETQRNKGNFPGRFSGRQFSNSRSEMNVSTLELGDSALYLCASSLAHTGANVLTFGAGSRLTVL.

The chain is built from TRBV4-3 and TRBJ1-2, with 9 bases aligning to TRBD1. The V and J ends lost 0 bases and 1 base, in that order; junction bases with no gene match: 9. This CDR3 spans 18 amino acids. CDR1 and CDR2 from the germline V gene are LGHNA and YSLEER. The CDR3 DNA reads TGCGCCAGCAGCCAAGATCTTGGGACAGGGAGCTTTAACTATGGCTACACCTTC. Translation gives CASSQDLGTGSFNYGYTF.

The chain combines TRBV6-1 with TRBJ2-7; tentative D call: TRBD1 (6 bases). Germline assignment: CDR1 MNHNS and CDR2 SASEGT. Trimming cost V 7 bases and J 6 bases, with 13 bases left between them. CDR3 length equals 12 residues. The CDR3 protein is CASKRGQLEQYF. CDR3 in DNA: TGTGCCAGCAAAAGGGGACAACTCGAGCAGTACTTC.

This clone has just one count. The chain is built from TRBV5-6 and TRBJ2-1; perhaps TRBD2 as D (6 bases). This CDR3 has 16 amino acids. Deletions cut 4 bases from V and 2 bases from J, with 16 bases between. The germline V gene has CDR1 SGHDT and CDR2 YYEEEE. CDR3 in DNA: TGTGCCAGCAGCCTGTCTAGCGAAGTGGCCTACAATGAGCAGTTCTTC. Its protein product is CASSLSSEVAYNEQFF.

V usage is TRBV7-9 and J usage is TRBJ2-2; D not resolved. Germline CDR1 reads SEHNR; CDR2 reads FQNEAQ (reference sequence). The CDR3 covers 14 residues. Trimming stripped 2 bases from V and 4 bases from J, with 8 bases between. The CDR3 bases are TGTGCCAGCAGCTTATCCCACAGCACCGGGGAGCTGTTTTTT. Its translation is CASSLSHSTGELFF.

This clone was found once. The chain joins TRBV6-1 to TRBJ1-4, with D possibly TRBD1 on 5 matching bases. V was cut by 6 bases and J by 4 bases, with 12 bases left in between. The CDR3 length is 14 residues. Germline lookup yields CDR1 MNHNS and CDR2 SASEGT. CDR3 sequence (DNA): TGTGCCAGCAGATGGGGGGGAGTTAATGAAAAACTGTTTTTT. Residues: CASRWGGVNEKLFF.

V and J are TRBV30 and TRBJ1-1; 7 bases agree with TRBD1. This CDR3 is built from 19 residues. Germline-derived CDR1 and CDR2 are GTSNPN and SVGIG (reference sequence). J was trimmed by 3 bases and V by 0 bases; bases with no gene match: 19. Here the CDR3 reads CAWSVHRGGVWARDTEAFF. CDR3 in DNA: TGTGCCTGGAGTGTCCACAGGGGTGGTGTGTGGGCCCGGGACACTGAAGCTTTCTTT.

The chain carries TRBV5-4 and TRBJ2-5, with TRBD2 matching 14 bases. This CDR3 has 17 residues. The V and J ends lost 0 bases and 5 bases, in that order; junction bases with no gene match: 6. Germline V gene data show CDR1 as SGHNT and CDR2 as YYREEE (reference sequence). The DNA for the CDR3 is TGTGCCAGCAGCTTGGGACCGGGACTAGCGGGGGTGGAGACCCAGTACTTC. Its protein product is CASSLGPGLAGVETQYF.

V gene TRBV6-6 combines with J gene TRBJ2-5; 8 nucleotides align to TRBD2. J gave up 4 bases and V 10 bases, and 8 bases lay outside the gene matches. CDR1 and CDR2 (germline): MNHNY, SVGAGI (reference sequence). This CDR3 comprises 13 residues. In nucleotides, the CDR3 is TGTGCCATACGCGGGGGGTCAATAGAGACCCAGTACTTC. This translates into CAIRGGSIETQYF.

V and J are TRBV18 and TRBJ2-7, with D unclear. Germline assignment: CDR1 KGHSH and CDR2 LQKENI. CDR3 length equals 14 residues. V gave up 0 bases and J gave up 1 base, with 7 bases separating them. CDR3 loop: CASSPPGPSYEQYF. The CDR3 region has the DNA TGTGCCAGCTCACCACCGGGCCCTTCCTACGAGCAGTACTTC.

This chain links TRBV6-6 with TRBJ2-7; D tentatively fits TRBD1 or TRBD2 (7 bases each). This CDR3 is built from 14 residues. Deletions cut 8 bases from V and 7 bases from J, with 21 bases between. Germline assignment: CDR1 MNHNY and CDR2 SVGAGI (reference sequence). Here the CDR3 reads CASSGGGFAGEQYF. CDR3 coding DNA: TGTGCCAGCTCAGGGGGGGGGTTCGCGGGAGAGCAGTACTTC.

This clone occurred a few times. The chain employs TRBV5-4 and TRBJ2-7, with D maybe TRBD2 (5 bases). CDR3 size: 16 residues. V was shortened by 0 bases and J by 2 bases, with 15 bases between the two germline ends. Germline assignment: CDR1 SGHNT and CDR2 YYREEE (reference sequence). CDR3 sequence: CASSLGGSSRPYEQYF. DNA for the CDR3: TGTGCCAGCAGCTTGGGAGGGAGCAGCAGGCCCTACGAGCAGTACTTC.

The rearrangement links TRBV19 to TRBJ1-6; possible D gene TRBD1, 5 bases. Per the germline V gene, CDR1 is LNHDA and CDR2 is SQIVND (reference sequence). Trimming cost V 6 bases and J 7 bases, with 13 bases left between them. This CDR3 spans 14 amino acids. DNA for the CDR3: TGTGCCAGTAGCCCAACAGGATTAAATTCACCCCTCCACTTT. It encodes CASSPTGLNSPLHF.

V and J are TRBV4-1 and TRBJ2-1; 13 bases are shared with TRBD2. V shed 0 bases, J shed 5 bases, and the junction held 4 bases outside the gene matches. This CDR3 comprises 17 residues. Germline lookup yields CDR1 MGHRA and CDR2 YSYEKL. The CDR3 protein is CASSQDLGTSGDNEQFF. The CDR3 bases are TGCGCCAGCAGCCAAGATCTAGGGACTAGCGGGGACAATGAGCAGTTCTTC.